This T cell receptor (beta chain) was profiled in a study of blood T cell repertoires in COVID-19. Overall study: Acute and convalescent COVID-19 specimens originated in the United States, Italy and Spain. PBMCs, B-cell-depleted T cells, or T cells were the source of the cDNA or gDNA that made up the material.

Germline CDR1 PRHDT, CDR2 FYEKMQ (reference sequence). Trimming stripped 0 bases from V and 2 bases from J, with 11 bases between. The CDR3 runs 15 residues. Authors' methods: Amplification of reference gene primers was used by the study to estimate nucleated cell counts. Data came from immunoSEQ multiplex PCR; TCRdb stores just in-frame clones and leaves some out. The V and J calls and clone size are taken from that table; D and trimming were inferred from the DNA. This sample yields 200,000 to 250,000 clones, of which approximately 90% are seen a single time; about an eighth belongs to the top ten.

V usage is TRBV13 and J usage is TRBJ2-7; possibly TRBD1 for D (6 bases). Sequencing was carried out using peripheral blood. The clonotype comes from a woman between 18 and 29 years old who had recovered from COVID-19. DNA for the CDR3: TGTGCCAGCAGCTTAGGCCTGGGGGCGACCTACGAGCAGTACTTC. Protein sequence: CASSLGLGATYEQYF.